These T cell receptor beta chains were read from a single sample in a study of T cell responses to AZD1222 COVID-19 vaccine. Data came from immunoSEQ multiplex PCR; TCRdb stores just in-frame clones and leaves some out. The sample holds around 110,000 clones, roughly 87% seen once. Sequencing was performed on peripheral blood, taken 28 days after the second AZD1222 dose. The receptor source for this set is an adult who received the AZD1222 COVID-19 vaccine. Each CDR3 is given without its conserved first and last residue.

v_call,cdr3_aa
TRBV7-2,ASSPQGFGQPQH
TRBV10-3,AISLTGVSGNTIY
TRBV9,ASSVGGQGDLNQY
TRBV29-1,SDSGTGLNGYT
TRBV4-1,ASSPKGGSETQY
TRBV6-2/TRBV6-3,ASSPGVWQY
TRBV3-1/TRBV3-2,ASSRNLWAGGTNEQF
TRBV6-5,ASSYEGAGELF
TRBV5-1,ASSPEGASNYGYT
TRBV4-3,ASSQVPRGDPYNEQF
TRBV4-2,ASSQDASGGANEQF